A single T cell receptor beta chain is shown here with its context. There are 15 residues in the CDR3. The ends lost 4 bases at V and 4 bases at J; junction bases unmatched: 6. Looked up from germline, CDR1 is KGHSH and CDR2 is LQKENI. Profiling relied on immunoSEQ multiplex PCR, and the TCRdb table lists in-frame clones only, not all of them. The sample carries tens of thousands of clones, roughly 84% recorded once. This record belongs to a study of blood T cell repertoires in COVID-19. Sequencing used peripheral blood. The V gene is TRBV18, the J gene TRBJ2-2, with 7 bases aligning to TRBD2. The TCR sequence derives from a woman aged 55-75 years with acute or convalescent COVID-19. CDR3 nucleotide sequence: TGTGCCAGCTCACAGCGGGGTGCAGGCACCGGGGAGCTGTTTTTT. Its translation: CASSQRGAGTGELFF.